These 18 T cell receptor beta chains share one sample of origin, sequenced in a study of B cell selection in AIRE deficiency. Sorting defined conventional CD4 T cells as CD4+CD127+. Generated by immunoSEQ multiplex PCR, the TCRdb table keeps only in-frame clones and is missing some. The sample has some 25,000 clones, approximately 97% seen once. The sequenced sample consisted of conventional CD4+ T cells sorted from PBMCs. The receptors stem from a human donor with AIRE deficiency.

The chain joins TRBV6-5 to TRBJ2-7; 8 bases are shared with TRBD1. After removal of 6 bases from V and 6 bases from J, the junction contained 10 bases not matched to a gene. Germline CDR1 MNHEY, CDR2 SVGAGI. The CDR3 covers 14 residues. This CDR3 is CASSLLITGGEQYF. The CDR3 DNA sequence: TGTGCCAGCAGCCTTTTAATTACAGGGGGCGAGCAGTACTTC.

The chain uses TRBV30 and TRBJ1-2; 7 nucleotides align to TRBD1. CDR1 and CDR2 (germline): GTSNPN, SVGIG (reference sequence). V gave up 0 bases and J gave up 7 bases; unmatched junction bases: 11. This CDR3 region has 15 residues. For the CDR3, the DNA is TGTGCCTGGAGTGTACTTATAGGGGGCAGGGGTGGCTACACCTTC. Protein product: CAWSVLIGGRGGYTF.

J is TRBJ1-1 and V is TRBV5-4, with 7 bases matching TRBD1. Germline V lookup: CDR1 SGHNT, CDR2 YYREEE (reference sequence). The CDR3 loop spans 14 amino acids. Trimming took 4 bases from V and 4 from J; bases not matched to a gene: 7. The CDR3 sequence: CASSPTDRVTEAFF. CDR3 bases: TGTGCCAGCAGCCCCACCGACAGGGTCACTGAAGCTTTCTTT.

V usage is TRBV5-8 and J usage is TRBJ2-7; D is unclear. V lost 2 bases to trimming and J lost 9 bases, with 12 bases between them. The CDR3 is 12 amino acids. Germline values: CDR1 SGHTS, CDR2 YDEGEE. The CDR3 coding sequence is TGTGCCAGCAGCTTTCTGGGATTGGGGCAGTACTTC. This encodes CASSFLGLGQYF.

The chain joins TRBV9 to TRBJ1-2; 9 bases line up with TRBD1. V was clipped by 5 bases and J by 3 bases; unmatched bases: 8. Germline CDR1 is SGDLS and CDR2 is YYNGEE. The CDR3 runs 15 residues. The CDR3 here is CASRTDRGAYYGYTF. The CDR3, as DNA: TGTGCCAGCAGGACGGACAGGGGTGCTTACTATGGCTACACCTTC.

This chain uses TRBV10-2 with TRBJ1-6; possible D gene TRBD1, 6 bases. The germline V gene encodes CDR1 WSHSY and CDR2 SAAADI. Trimming cost V 6 bases and J 7 bases, with 10 bases left between them. The CDR3 is 13 residues long. Written as DNA, the CDR3 is TGCGCCAGCAGACAGGGAGGCAATTCACCCCTCCACTTT. As protein: CASRQGGNSPLHF.

V gene TRBV6-5 combines with J gene TRBJ1-4; a possible D gene is TRBD1 (6 bases). The CDR3 is made up of 14 amino acids. From germline, CDR1 is MNHEY and CDR2 SVGAGI. Deletions cut 5 bases from V and 7 bases from J, with 14 bases between. The CDR3 DNA reads as TGTGCCAGCAGTCCTGAATGGACAGTTGAAAAACTGTTTTTT. It is translated as CASSPEWTVEKLFF.

The CDR3 DNA sequence: TGTGCCAGCAGCTTACGGACAGGGGTGCGGAATGAGCAGTTCTTC. This encodes CASSLRTGVRNEQFF. This chain links TRBV7-2 with TRBJ2-1, with 9 bases fitting TRBD1. The CDR3 is 15 residues long. The V gene end was trimmed by 2 bases and the J gene end by 7 bases; junction bases not matched to a gene: 6. CDR1 and CDR2 (germline): SGHTA, FQGNSA.

The chain carries TRBV21-1 and TRBJ2-3; TRBD2 reflects the table's D call only, with no check against the DNA. TRBV21-1 is noted as a pseudogene. The CDR3 is 14 amino acids. The CDR3 DNA reads TGTGCCAGCAGCCAGAGTGAGGTTCAGGATACGCAGTATTTT. Protein: CASSQSEVQDTQYF.

CDR3 sequence reads: CASSETDHNQPQHF. Here the CDR3 DNA reads TGTGCCAGCAGTGAAACCGATCACAATCAGCCCCAGCATTTT. The gene calls are TRBV6-5 and TRBJ1-5, with unresolved D. Germline V gene lookup returns CDR1 MNHEY and CDR2 SVGAGI. The germline V and J ends were trimmed by 5 bases and 3 bases, with 11 bases remaining between them. This CDR3 has 14 residues.

This clone was recorded once. The rearrangement uses TRBV7-2 and TRBJ1-2; D might be TRBD1 (6 bases). V was clipped by 5 bases and J by 0 bases, with 16 bases between them. The CDR3 sequence is 16 residues long. Looked up from germline, CDR1 is SGHTA and CDR2 is FQGNSA. CDR3 sequence reads: CASSTRTELANYGYTF. In DNA, the CDR3 is TGTGCCAGCAGCACCCGGACAGAGTTAGCTAACTATGGCTACACCTTC.

The V gene is TRBV15, the J gene TRBJ2-3, with 10 bases that match TRBD1. Trimming took 3 bases from V and 4 from J; bases not matched to a gene: 4. The CDR3 length is 15 residues. Germline CDR1 is LNHNV and CDR2 is YYDKDF (reference sequence). Here the CDR3 DNA reads TGTGCCACCAGCAGCCCGACAGGGGGCCCAGATACGCAGTATTTT. It is translated as CATSSPTGGPDTQYF.

This clone was detected only once. The gene calls are TRBV19 and TRBJ1-1; the D gene is possibly TRBD1 (5 bases). This CDR3 has 13 residues. The V gene's germline CDR1 is LNHDA and CDR2 SQIVND (reference sequence). V lost 5 bases and J lost 3, with 10 bases in between. The CDR3 protein is CASSPDRYTEAFF. The DNA for the CDR3 is TGTGCCAGTAGTCCAGACAGATACACTGAAGCTTTCTTT.

J is TRBJ1-1 and V is TRBV6-4, with TRBD1 as a possible D gene (6 bases). The germline V and J ends were trimmed by 6 bases and 1 base, with 9 bases remaining between them. Per the germline V gene, CDR1 is MRHNA and CDR2 is SNTAGT. This CDR3 region has 13 residues. Here the CDR3 reads CASSLTGNTEAFF. The CDR3 DNA sequence: TGTGCCAGCAGCTTGACAGGGAACACTGAAGCTTTCTTT.

This clone has just one count. The chain uses TRBV20-1 and TRBJ1-2; D is ambiguous. The CDR3 runs to 11 residues. In germline, CDR1 is DFQATT, CDR2 SNEGSKA (reference sequence). The CDR3: CSLNPAYGYTF. DNA of the CDR3: TGCAGCCTCAACCCTGCCTATGGCTACACCTTC.

The rearrangement links TRBV6-5 to TRBJ1-1; tentative D call: TRBD1 (5 bases). Germline CDR1 is MNHEY and CDR2 is SVGAGI. With 7 bases removed from V and 5 bases from J, the gap between germline ends came to 17 bases. The CDR3 runs to 14 residues. The DNA for the CDR3 is TGTGCCAGCACTTTCAGAAATCGACAGACTGAAGCTTTCTTT. It encodes CASTFRNRQTEAFF.

V is TRBV28 and J is TRBJ2-3; D is unresolved. V lost 5 bases, J lost 8 bases, and 14 bases lay in between. The CDR3 spans 13 residues. Germline assignment: CDR1 MDHEN and CDR2 SYDVKM. As DNA, the CDR3 is TGTGCCAGCAGTCCCGTAGCCCTACGTACGCAGTATTTT. This codes for CASSPVALRTQYF.

This sequence joins TRBV23-1 and TRBJ2-4, with 8 bases that match TRBD2. TRBV23-1 is marked as an open reading frame, function uncertain. J was trimmed by 8 bases and V by 7 bases; bases with no gene match: 13. CDR3 size: 15 residues. CDR3 residues: CASIPYRGGEYIQYF. In DNA, the CDR3 is TGCGCCAGCATCCCGTATCGGGGGGGGGAGTACATTCAGTACTTC.